This T cell receptor (beta chain) derives from a study of blood T cell repertoires in COVID-19. Study-wide background: PBMCs, B-cell-depleted T cells, or T cells were the source of the cDNA or gDNA that made up the material.

Per the authors' pipeline: Reference gene primer amplification gave nucleated cell count estimates. Using immunoSEQ multiplex PCR, the repertoire was profiled, and TCRdb retains in-frame clones only, with some absent. The V and J calls and clone size are taken from that table; D and trimming were inferred from the DNA. Of roughly 150,000 clones in the sample, 80% to 90% were seen once. V lost 0 bases and J lost 7, with 8 bases in between. Germline assignment: CDR1 SGHTS and CDR2 YDEGEE. This CDR3 has 13 residues. This clone occurred once. This sequence originates from a woman aged 70-85 years who had recovered from COVID-19. Sequencing was performed on peripheral blood. The rearrangement links TRBV5-8 to TRBJ1-3; no clear D. CDR3 nucleotide sequence: TGTGCCAGCAGCTTGGTCGCCAGGAACACCATATATTTT. Its translation: CASSLVARNTIYF.